The rows below give T cell receptor beta chains drawn from one sample of a study of T cell responses to AZD1222 COVID-19 vaccine. Libraries were prepared by immunoSEQ multiplex PCR; TCRdb keeps only in-frame clonotypes and omits some of them. The sample lists some 170,000 clones, around 90% occurring once. The input for sequencing was peripheral blood, taken on day 0 of AZD1222 vaccination. Source of these receptors: an adult in good health. CDR3s include the opening cysteine and the closing phenylalanine or tryptophan. A D gene is named only where the DNA matches it firmly. Rows may omit the clone size; those that give it use once, few, many or a size class.

d_call: NA; clone_size: once; j_call: TRBJ1-2; cdr3_length: 14; v_call: TRBV5-1; cdr3_aa: CASRYGTNDYGYTF; cdr3_nt: TGCGCCAGCAGATACGGGACAAACGACTATGGCTACACCTTC
d_call: NA; clone_size: NA; j_call: TRBJ2-1; cdr3_length: 15; v_call: TRBV19; cdr3_aa: CASGLDRSSYNEQFF; cdr3_nt: TGTGCCAGTGGATTAGACAGGAGCTCCTACAATGAGCAGTTCTTC
d_call: NA; clone_size: NA; j_call: TRBJ2-1; cdr3_length: 16; v_call: TRBV21-1; cdr3_aa: CASSKAGLAGNNEQFF; cdr3_nt: TGTGCCAGCAGCAAAGCAGGGCTAGCGGGAAACAATGAGCAGTTCTTC
d_call: NA; clone_size: NA; j_call: TRBJ2-7; cdr3_length: 15; v_call: TRBV4-1; cdr3_aa: CASSLQEGRGYEQYF; cdr3_nt: TGCGCCAGCAGCCTTCAGGAGGGAAGGGGTTACGAGCAGTACTTC
d_call: NA; clone_size: NA; j_call: TRBJ2-1; cdr3_length: 14; v_call: TRBV5-4; cdr3_aa: CASTLGRGDNEQFF; cdr3_nt: TGTGCCAGCACCTTGGGGAGGGGGGACAATGAGCAGTTCTTC
d_call: TRBD2; clone_size: NA; j_call: TRBJ2-2; cdr3_length: 18; v_call: TRBV4-1; cdr3_aa: CASSQGTSGSMGTGELFF; cdr3_nt: TGCGCCAGCAGCCAAGGTACTAGCGGGAGCATGGGAACCGGGGAGCTGTTTTTT
d_call: NA; clone_size: NA; j_call: TRBJ2-5; cdr3_length: 15; v_call: TRBV18; cdr3_aa: CASSPQRQGRETQYF; cdr3_nt: TGTGCCAGCTCACCACAACGTCAGGGGAGAGAGACCCAGTACTTC
d_call: NA; clone_size: NA; j_call: TRBJ1-1; cdr3_length: 14; v_call: TRBV9; cdr3_aa: CASSEGGMNTEAFF; cdr3_nt: TGTGCCAGCAGCGAAGGGGGAATGAACACTGAAGCTTTCTTT
d_call: NA; clone_size: NA; j_call: TRBJ1-1; cdr3_length: 13; v_call: TRBV18; cdr3_aa: CASSPKGGTEAFF; cdr3_nt: TGTGCCAGCTCACCAAAGGGGGGCACTGAAGCTTTCTTT
d_call: NA; clone_size: NA; j_call: TRBJ1-4; cdr3_length: 13; v_call: TRBV5-4; cdr3_aa: CASSLGPNEKLFF; cdr3_nt: TGTGCCAGCAGCTTGGGGCCTAATGAAAAACTGTTTTTT
d_call: TRBD1; clone_size: NA; j_call: TRBJ2-7; cdr3_length: 20; v_call: TRBV18; cdr3_aa: CASSPALGTGGSGSSYEQYF; cdr3_nt: TGTGCCAGCTCACCAGCATTAGGGACAGGGGGCTCGGGGAGCTCCTACGAGCAGTACTTC
d_call: TRBD2; clone_size: NA; j_call: TRBJ2-7; cdr3_length: 15; v_call: TRBV6-1; cdr3_aa: CASSERSSGNYEQYF; cdr3_nt: TGTGCCAGCAGTGAAAGGTCTAGCGGGAACTACGAGCAGTACTTC
d_call: NA; clone_size: NA; j_call: TRBJ2-3; cdr3_length: 15; v_call: TRBV4-2; cdr3_aa: CASSPRLPYTDTQYF; cdr3_nt: TGTGCCAGCAGCCCTCGACTACCCTACACAGATACGCAGTATTTT
d_call: NA; clone_size: NA; j_call: TRBJ2-5; cdr3_length: 14; v_call: TRBV7-9; cdr3_aa: CASSLAEYQETQYF; cdr3_nt: TGTGCCAGCAGTTTGGCGGAGTACCAAGAGACCCAGTACTTC
d_call: NA; clone_size: NA; j_call: TRBJ1-2; cdr3_length: 15; v_call: TRBV7-9; cdr3_aa: CASSLEAGGARGYTF; cdr3_nt: TGTGCCAGCAGCTTAGAAGCGGGGGGTGCTAGAGGCTACACCTTC
d_call: NA; clone_size: NA; j_call: TRBJ2-1; cdr3_length: 15; v_call: TRBV7-2; cdr3_aa: CASSLVGLSNNEQFF; cdr3_nt: TGTGCCAGCAGCTTGGTGGGCCTCTCTAACAATGAGCAGTTCTTC
d_call: NA; clone_size: NA; j_call: TRBJ1-1; cdr3_length: 13; v_call: TRBV7-8; cdr3_aa: CASSLVEGTEAFF; cdr3_nt: TGTGCCAGCAGCTTAGTGGAGGGAACTGAAGCTTTCTTT
d_call: NA; clone_size: NA; j_call: TRBJ2-7; cdr3_length: 15; v_call: TRBV5-6; cdr3_aa: CASSLGGQGSYEQYF; cdr3_nt: TGTGCCAGCAGCTTGGGGGGGCAGGGCTCCTACGAGCAGTACTTC
d_call: NA; clone_size: once; j_call: TRBJ2-7; cdr3_length: 12; v_call: TRBV11-3; cdr3_aa: CASSDSSYEQYF; cdr3_nt: TGTGCCAGCAGCGACAGTTCCTACGAGCAGTACTTC
d_call: NA; clone_size: NA; j_call: TRBJ1-1; cdr3_length: 14; v_call: TRBV3-1/TRBV3-2; cdr3_aa: CASSQVGSNTEAFF; cdr3_nt: TGTGCCAGCAGCCAAGTTGGCAGCAACACTGAAGCTTTCTTT
d_call: TRBD1; clone_size: once; j_call: TRBJ1-5; cdr3_length: 13; v_call: TRBV19; cdr3_aa: CASSGTGVQPQHF; cdr3_nt: TGTGCCAGTAGTGGCACAGGGGTTCAGCCCCAGCATTTT
d_call: TRBD1; clone_size: NA; j_call: TRBJ2-3; cdr3_length: 14; v_call: TRBV2; cdr3_aa: CASSRTGSIDTQYF; cdr3_nt: TGTGCCAGCAGTCGGACAGGGTCCATAGATACGCAGTATTTT
d_call: TRBD2; clone_size: NA; j_call: TRBJ2-3; cdr3_length: 16; v_call: TRBV5-1; cdr3_aa: CASSLSPSGSTDTQYF; cdr3_nt: TGCGCCAGCAGCTTGAGTCCTAGCGGTAGCACAGATACGCAGTATTTT
d_call: TRBD1; clone_size: NA; j_call: TRBJ1-3; cdr3_length: 15; v_call: TRBV6-5; cdr3_aa: CASSLGTGGMNTIYF; cdr3_nt: TGTGCCAGCAGTCTGGGGACAGGGGGCATGAACACCATATATTTT
d_call: NA; clone_size: NA; j_call: TRBJ1-1; cdr3_length: 15; v_call: TRBV9; cdr3_aa: CASSVAGILGTEAFF; cdr3_nt: TGTGCCAGCAGCGTAGCAGGGATTTTGGGCACTGAAGCTTTCTTT
d_call: TRBD1; clone_size: NA; j_call: TRBJ2-7; cdr3_length: 14; v_call: TRBV5-6; cdr3_aa: CASSLGTGQYEQYF; cdr3_nt: TGTGCCAGCAGCTTGGGGACAGGGCAGTACGAGCAGTACTTC
d_call: NA; clone_size: NA; j_call: TRBJ2-1; cdr3_length: 17; v_call: TRBV28; cdr3_aa: CASSPFGTGTRVKEQFF; cdr3_nt: TGTGCCAGCTCACCCTTCGGGACCGGGACTCGTGTAAAGGAGCAGTTCTTC
d_call: NA; clone_size: NA; j_call: TRBJ1-6; cdr3_length: 18; v_call: TRBV28; cdr3_aa: CASSLFRAQSSYNSPLHF; cdr3_nt: TGTGCCAGCAGTTTATTCAGGGCCCAGAGCTCCTATAATTCACCCCTCCACTTT
d_call: NA; clone_size: NA; j_call: TRBJ1-4; cdr3_length: 15; v_call: TRBV3-1/TRBV3-2; cdr3_aa: CASSQVEGGDEKLFF; cdr3_nt: TGTGCCAGCAGCCAAGTAGAGGGAGGCGATGAAAAACTGTTTTTT
d_call: NA; clone_size: NA; j_call: TRBJ1-1; cdr3_length: 13; v_call: TRBV6-1; cdr3_aa: CASSEALETEAFF; cdr3_nt: TGTGCCAGCAGTGAAGCGCTTGAAACTGAAGCTTTCTTT
d_call: TRBD2; clone_size: NA; j_call: TRBJ2-2; cdr3_length: 15; v_call: TRBV29-1; cdr3_aa: CSVVNGGRAAGELFF; cdr3_nt: TGCAGCGTTGTTAATGGCGGGAGGGCCGCCGGGGAGCTGTTTTTT
d_call: TRBD2; clone_size: NA; j_call: TRBJ2-1; cdr3_length: 15; v_call: TRBV5-4; cdr3_aa: CASSPGLADHNEQFF; cdr3_nt: TGTGCCAGCAGCCCGGGACTAGCGGATCACAATGAGCAGTTCTTC
d_call: NA; clone_size: NA; j_call: TRBJ1-4; cdr3_length: 15; v_call: TRBV5-8; cdr3_aa: CASSLGRRANEKLFF; cdr3_nt: TGTGCCAGCAGCTTAGGGAGGCGGGCTAATGAAAAACTGTTTTTT
d_call: NA; clone_size: NA; j_call: TRBJ1-2; cdr3_length: 16; v_call: TRBV27; cdr3_aa: CASTPGAGHLRGGYTF; cdr3_nt: TGTGCCAGCACTCCTGGGGCGGGACACCTAAGGGGTGGCTACACCTTC
d_call: NA; clone_size: NA; j_call: TRBJ2-7; cdr3_length: 16; v_call: TRBV6-2/TRBV6-3; cdr3_aa: CASSSFLGRATGEQYF; cdr3_nt: TGTGCCAGCAGTTCTTTCTTGGGCAGGGCCACGGGGGAGCAGTACTTC
d_call: NA; clone_size: NA; j_call: TRBJ1-4; cdr3_length: 17; v_call: TRBV4-1; cdr3_aa: CASSQGLLTGLGEKLFF; cdr3_nt: TGCGCCAGCAGCCAAGGCTTGCTGACAGGACTTGGGGAAAAACTGTTTTTT
d_call: NA; clone_size: NA; j_call: TRBJ2-7; cdr3_length: 12; v_call: TRBV3-1/TRBV3-2; cdr3_aa: CASSQVVYEQYF; cdr3_nt: TGTGCCAGCAGTCAAGTAGTCTACGAGCAGTACTTC
d_call: NA; clone_size: NA; j_call: TRBJ2-7; cdr3_length: 15; v_call: TRBV9; cdr3_aa: CASSVGDSTTYEQYF; cdr3_nt: TGTGCCAGCAGCGTAGGGGATTCCACGACCTACGAGCAGTACTTC
d_call: NA; clone_size: NA; j_call: TRBJ2-1; cdr3_length: 14; v_call: TRBV19; cdr3_aa: CASTAPQGGPQQFF; cdr3_nt: TGTGCCAGTACAGCCCCTCAGGGTGGCCCACAGCAGTTCTTC
d_call: NA; clone_size: once; j_call: TRBJ2-7; cdr3_length: 16; v_call: TRBV6-5; cdr3_aa: CASSYRSTGNSYEQYF; cdr3_nt: TGTGCCAGCAGTTACCGAAGTACAGGGAATTCCTACGAGCAGTACTTC
d_call: TRBD2; clone_size: once; j_call: TRBJ2-1; cdr3_length: 14; v_call: TRBV6-5; cdr3_aa: CASSLGLDGNEQFF; cdr3_nt: TGTGCCAGCAGCCTGGGACTAGATGGCAATGAGCAGTTCTTC
d_call: NA; clone_size: NA; j_call: TRBJ1-1; cdr3_length: 13; v_call: TRBV10-3; cdr3_aa: CAISEETGGIAFF; cdr3_nt: TGTGCCATCAGTGAAGAGACAGGAGGCATAGCTTTCTTT
d_call: NA; clone_size: NA; j_call: TRBJ2-6; cdr3_length: 13; v_call: TRBV7-9; cdr3_aa: CASTSSGANVLTF; cdr3_nt: TGTGCCAGCACCTCTTCTGGGGCCAACGTCCTGACTTTC
d_call: NA; clone_size: many; j_call: TRBJ2-1; cdr3_length: 12; v_call: TRBV7-9; cdr3_aa: CASSFAHNEQFF; cdr3_nt: TGTGCCAGCAGCTTCGCCCACAATGAGCAGTTCTTC
d_call: TRBD1; clone_size: NA; j_call: TRBJ1-1; cdr3_length: 15; v_call: TRBV7-9; cdr3_aa: CASSLAQGAGTEAFF; cdr3_nt: TGTGCCAGCAGCTTAGCGCAGGGGGCCGGCACTGAAGCTTTCTTT